This T cell receptor beta chain emerged from a study of Graves' ophthalmopathy and Graves' hyperthyroidism. This clonotype came up a few times. Its specificity is unknown. Study conclusions and caveats: Blood was where most expanded thyroid clonotypes above 0.001 frequency also turned up. Sensitivity reached nearly 71% and specificity more than 72% when the model predicted ophthalmopathy progression.

Transcripts of RNA were the source for amplifying TCR beta CDR3 regions. HTBI primers were used in a first-round RT-PCR, which preceded a second-round multiplex PCR. TCRdb recomputed calls from the multiplex PCR reads with MiXCR, one row per CDR3 protein. The data show 200,000 to 250,000 distinct CDR3 sequences, 20% to 25% seen once. Each donor who had ophthalmopathy showed moderate-to-severe activity, a CAS of ≥3, a NOSPECS of ≥4, and a duration under 3 months. This CDR3 is built from 15 residues. J was trimmed by 4 bases and V by 4 bases; bases with no gene match: 6. CDR1 and CDR2 (germline): SGHAT, FQNNGV.

Sequenced input: peripheral blood. The chain couples TRBV11-2 to TRBJ2-7, with 11 nucleotides matching TRBD2. The source of this sequence is a woman in her fifties or sixties with Graves' ophthalmopathy. CDR3 nucleotides: TGTGCCAGCAGCTCCCCGGGACTAGCGGTTTACGAGCAGTACTTC. Translation: CASSSPGLAVYEQYF. Supplemented by reference TRBV11-2 and TRBJ2-7, the full variable domain reads EAGVAQSPRYKIIEKRQSVAFWCNPISGHATLYWYQQILGQGPKLLIQFQNNGVVDDSQLPKDRFSAERLKGVDSTLKIQPAKLEDSAVYLCASSSPGLAVYEQYFGPGTRLTVT.